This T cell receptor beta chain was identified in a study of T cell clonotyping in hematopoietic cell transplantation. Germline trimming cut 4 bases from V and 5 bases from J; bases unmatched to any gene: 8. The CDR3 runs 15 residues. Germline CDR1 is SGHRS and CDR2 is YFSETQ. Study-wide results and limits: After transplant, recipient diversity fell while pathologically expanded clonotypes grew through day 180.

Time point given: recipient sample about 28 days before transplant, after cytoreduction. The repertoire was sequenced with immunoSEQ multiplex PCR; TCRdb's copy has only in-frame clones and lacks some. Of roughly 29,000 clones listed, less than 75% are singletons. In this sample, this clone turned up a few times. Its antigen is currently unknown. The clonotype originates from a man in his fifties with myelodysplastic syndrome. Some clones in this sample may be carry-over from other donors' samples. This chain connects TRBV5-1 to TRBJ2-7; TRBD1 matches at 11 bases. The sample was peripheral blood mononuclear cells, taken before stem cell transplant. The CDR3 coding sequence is TGCGCCAGCAGCCCGGACAGGGGGCTTATTGACGAGCAGTACTTC. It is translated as CASSPDRGLIDEQYF.